The present T cell receptor beta chain was sequenced within a study of OX40 agonist ivuxolimab in advanced cancers. Per the germline V gene, CDR1 is SGHTA and CDR2 is FQGNSA. Trimming cost V 3 bases and J 2 bases, with 23 bases left between them. CDR3 length equals 19 residues. This table comes from immunoSEQ multiplex PCR, and its TCRdb copy is limited to in-frame clones, with some not included. The sample contains about 70,000 clones, roughly 80% of which appear only once. Sequencing was performed on CD4+ or CD8+ T cells sorted from blood, taken in a trial of the OX40 agonist ivuxolimab. The clonotype comes from an adult with an advanced solid tumor such as melanoma, head and neck, liver or kidney cancer. This chain links TRBV7-2 with TRBJ1-3; D remains unclear. The CDR3 bases are TGTGCCAGCAGCTTCCTCCCCCCTGGACCGGATTCTCCTGGAAACACCATATATTTT. As protein: CASSFLPPGPDSPGNTIYF.